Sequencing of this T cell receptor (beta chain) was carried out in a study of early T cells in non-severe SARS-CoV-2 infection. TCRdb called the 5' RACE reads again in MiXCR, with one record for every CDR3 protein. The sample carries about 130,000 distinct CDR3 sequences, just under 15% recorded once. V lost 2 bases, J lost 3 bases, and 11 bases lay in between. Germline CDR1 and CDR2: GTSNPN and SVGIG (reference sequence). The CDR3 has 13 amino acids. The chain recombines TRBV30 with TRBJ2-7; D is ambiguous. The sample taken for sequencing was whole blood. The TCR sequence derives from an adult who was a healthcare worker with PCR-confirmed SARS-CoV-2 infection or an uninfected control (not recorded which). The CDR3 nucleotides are TGTGCCTGGAGTAAGGGTGGTATCTACGAGCAGTACTTC. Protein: CAWSKGGIYEQYF.